The 13 T cell receptor beta chains below all came from one sample that was sequenced in a study of T-cell memory formation after mild COVID-19. TCRdb ran MiXCR on the 5' RACE reads and lists one entry per CDR3 protein. The top ten clones hold about 0.84% of a sample with tens of thousands of distinct CDR3 sequences, around 6.6% of them seen once. Sequencing used PBMCs or a T cell subset sorted from them (not recorded which). Every receptor here comes from an adult who had mild COVID-19 (a few samples of this study predate the infection). Cell type and time point are not known.

At least ten counts were recorded for this clonotype. The gene calls are TRBV29-1 and TRBJ2-6; TRBD1 might be the D (5 bases). V gave up 3 bases and J gave up 0 bases, with 6 bases separating them. CDR1 is SQVTM, CDR2 ANQGSEA, per germline. The CDR3 length is 14 residues. CDR3 DNA: TGCAGCGTTGAGGACATCTCTGGGGCCAACGTCCTGACTTTC. Translating it yields CSVEDISGANVLTF. The full variable domain, its missing parts supplied by reference TRBV29-1 and TRBJ2-6, is SAVISQKPSRDICQRGTSLTIQCQVDSQVTMMFWYRQQPGQSLTLIATANQGSEATYESGFVIDKFPISRPNLTFSTLTVSNMSPEDSSIYLCSVEDISGANVLTFGAGSRLTVL.

This clonotype was picked up many times. V gene TRBV7-2 combines with J gene TRBJ2-5; 9 positions match TRBD1. This CDR3 spans 16 amino acids. V lost 3 bases, J lost 7 bases, and 12 bases stayed unmatched. Germline V gene lookup returns CDR1 SGHTA and CDR2 FQGNSA. CDR3 coding DNA: TGTGCCAGCAGCTTTTTTGGGACAGGGATTTCGGGGACCCAGTACTTC. This translates into CASSFFGTGISGTQYF.

This clonotype showed up many times. The chain carries TRBV4-1 and TRBJ2-3, with 9 bases matching TRBD1. The CDR3 is made up of 15 amino acids. V was pared by 1 base and J by 4 bases, with 3 bases of the junction left unmatched. Germline V gene sequence: CDR1 MGHRA, CDR2 YSYEKL. Written as DNA, the CDR3 is TGCGCCAGCAGCCAAGCGGGACAGGGAGCAGATACGCAGTATTTT. This translates into CASSQAGQGADTQYF.

This clonotype appeared a few times. The chain uses TRBV7-9 and TRBJ1-1; the match to TRBD1 covers 9 bases. Germline CDR1 reads SEHNR; CDR2 reads FQNEAQ (reference sequence). The V and J ends lost 5 bases and 4 bases, in that order; junction bases with no gene match: 14. This CDR3 has 17 amino acids. The CDR3 nucleotides read TGTGCCAGCAGCCACGGACAGGAGAAGGGACAGGGCACTGAAGCTTTCTTT. It is translated as CASSHGQEKGQGTEAFF.

V usage is TRBV30 and J usage is TRBJ1-1, with 7 nucleotides matching TRBD1. The J segment lost 3 bases and the V segment lost 5 bases, leaving 12 bases of the junction unmatched. CDR3 length: 15 residues. CDR1 is GTSNPN, CDR2 SVGIG, per germline (reference sequence). The CDR3 reads CAWWGEQGLDTEAFF. The DNA of the CDR3 is TGTGCCTGGTGGGGGGAACAGGGGTTGGACACTGAAGCTTTCTTT.

This clonotype was found a few times. The chain joins TRBV7-3 to TRBJ1-4; 11 bases fit TRBD1. This CDR3 spans 19 amino acids. The germline V gene has CDR1 SGHTA and CDR2 FQGTGA. Unmatched junction bases numbered 12, after V lost 5 bases and J lost 1 base. The DNA of the CDR3 is TGTGCCAGCAGCCATGCGGGACAGGGGGAGGGAGAAACTAATGAAAAACTGTTTTTT. This encodes CASSHAGQGEGETNEKLFF.

A few counts support this clonotype. The gene calls are TRBV29-1 and TRBJ1-1; unclear D gene. From germline, CDR1 is SQVTM and CDR2 ANQGSEA. The CDR3 has 14 residues. V dropped 1 base and J dropped 1 base, with 10 bases sitting between them. The CDR3 sequence: CSVEGTRRNTEAFF. The CDR3 bases are TGCAGCGTTGAAGGAACCCGGCGGAACACTGAAGCTTTCTTT.

This clonotype appeared many times. This chain connects TRBV6-6 to TRBJ1-2; perhaps TRBD1 as D (5 bases). The CDR3 has 13 residues. V lost 7 bases, J lost 3 bases, and 12 bases lay in between. Germline values: CDR1 MNHNY, CDR2 SVGAGI (reference sequence). Here the CDR3 DNA reads TGTGCCAGCACCCTGACAGAGGACTATGGCTACACCTTC. This codes for CASTLTEDYGYTF.

Many counts were recorded for this clonotype. The rearrangement uses TRBV19 and TRBJ1-5; 7 bases align to TRBD1. Germline trimming cut 6 bases from V and 2 bases from J; bases unmatched to any gene: 4. From germline, CDR1 is LNHDA and CDR2 SQIVND (reference sequence). This CDR3 contains 14 residues. The CDR3 sequence is CASSTGQGNQPQHF. As DNA, the CDR3 is TGTGCCAGTAGCACCGGACAGGGCAATCAGCCCCAGCATTTT.

This clonotype was seen ten or more times. The chain has TRBV7-6 and TRBJ2-2; no reliable D call. The CDR3 is made up of 15 amino acids. CDR1 is SGHVS and CDR2 is FNYEAQ in the germline V gene. V lost 5 bases and J lost 0, with 10 bases in between. CDR3 sequence: CASSPSAANTGELFF. The CDR3, as DNA: TGTGCCAGCAGCCCCTCCGCAGCGAACACCGGGGAGCTGTTTTTT.

This clonotype was seen a few times. The chain uses TRBV15 and TRBJ2-1; a possible D gene is TRBD2 (5 bases). The CDR3 has 15 amino acids. V shed 0 bases and J shed 6 bases, with 12 bases lying between them. Germline V gene sequence: CDR1 LNHNV, CDR2 YYDKDF (reference sequence). The CDR3 DNA sequence: TGTGCCACCAGCAGAGAAAGTCGGGGTGGCAATGAGCAGTTCTTC. This gives the protein CATSRESRGGNEQFF.

This clonotype appeared many times. The chain has TRBV28 and TRBJ1-4; 8 nucleotides match TRBD1. The germline V gene encodes CDR1 MDHEN and CDR2 SYDVKM. The CDR3 consists of 15 residues. Trimming removed 8 bases from V and 1 base from J; junction bases left unmatched: 6. The CDR3 bases are TGTGCCAGCGGATTACAGGGGGTAACTAATGAAAAACTGTTTTTT. This translates into CASGLQGVTNEKLFF.

This clonotype appeared a single time. This may stem from a read error, because a much larger clone lies one nucleotide away. This chain links TRBV15 with TRBJ1-5, with 8 bases that match TRBD1. After removal of 7 bases from V and 2 bases from J, the junction contained 7 bases not matched to a gene. This CDR3 comprises 15 residues. Germline assignment: CDR1 LNHNV and CDR2 YYDKDF (reference sequence). DNA for the CDR3: TGTGCCACCATGAGAGAGGACAGGGGCAATCAGCCCCAGCATTTT. Its translation is CATMREDRGNQPQHF.